These 21 T cell receptor beta chains share one sample of origin, sequenced in a study of shared clonotypes between healthy human individuals. Naivety among CD8 cells was defined by CD45RO negativity and positive CCR7 selection, thereby excluding terminally differentiated effector memory CD45RA+ cells. Data came from immunoSEQ multiplex PCR; TCRdb stores just in-frame clones and leaves some out. The sample carries some 2.1 million clones, roughly 95% recorded once. The sample consisted of naive CD8+ T cells from PBMCs. These receptor sequences come from a young man in good health. Some clones in this sample may be carry-over from other donors' samples.

The chain recombines TRBV29-1 with TRBJ1-2, with unresolved D. Germline V gene data show CDR1 as SQVTM and CDR2 as ANQGSEA. The CDR3 has 15 residues. The V end was cut by 0 bases, the J end by 4 bases, with 15 bases between. The CDR3 spells CSVEDLTEQVYGYTF. The CDR3 bases are TGCAGCGTTGAAGATTTAACGGAGCAGGTCTATGGCTACACCTTC.

V gene TRBV27 combines with J gene TRBJ2-3, with TRBD2 matching over 12 bases. The germline V gene has CDR1 MNHEY and CDR2 SMNVEV (reference sequence). Unmatched junction bases numbered 14, after V lost 4 bases and J lost 0 bases. The CDR3 consists of 20 residues. CDR3 sequence reads: CASSSNPTSGSNKSTDTQYF. DNA for the CDR3: TGTGCCAGCAGTTCCAACCCGACTAGCGGGAGTAATAAGAGCACAGATACGCAGTATTTT.

V and J are TRBV10-1 and TRBJ2-1, with a possible D match to TRBD2 (5 bases). V lost 3 bases and J lost 6, with 9 bases in between. Per the germline V gene, CDR1 is WNHNN and CDR2 is SYGVQD (reference sequence). The CDR3 has 13 residues. The CDR3 protein is CASSDRGFNEQFF. The CDR3 DNA sequence: TGCGCCAGCAGTGATAGAGGGTTCAATGAGCAGTTCTTC.

Worth noting for this clone: The sample holds other DNA sequences that translate to the same CDR3. The rearrangement links TRBV11-2 to TRBJ2-3; D ambiguous. CDR3 length: 12 residues. Germline values: CDR1 SGHAT, CDR2 FQNNGV. V lost 1 base, J lost 4 bases, and 3 bases lay in between. The CDR3 sequence: CASSLGSDTQYF. DNA of the CDR3: TGTGCCAGCAGCTTAGGCTCAGATACGCAGTATTTT.

The chain links TRBV11-2 to TRBJ2-7; tentatively, D is TRBD2 (6 bases). Trimming stripped 5 bases from V and 0 bases from J, with 11 bases between. This CDR3 has 14 residues. Germline CDR1 SGHAT, CDR2 FQNNGV. The CDR3 bases are TGTGCCAGCAGCCTGATCGGGAGCTCCTACGAGCAGTACTTC. It codes for CASSLIGSSYEQYF.

The V call is TRBV7-2, the J call TRBJ2-3; D is possibly TRBD2 (6 bases). Germline V gene lookup returns CDR1 SGHTA and CDR2 FQGNSA. The CDR3 consists of 15 residues. V was pared by 2 bases and J by 3 bases, with 12 bases between. The chain's CDR3 is CASSLTGVGTDTQYF. The CDR3 bases are TGTGCCAGCAGCTTAACGGGGGTTGGAACAGATACGCAGTATTTT.

The V call is TRBV2, the J call TRBJ2-3, with 11 positions matching TRBD2. Germline V gives CDR1 SNHLY, CDR2 FYNNEI. V was clipped by 4 bases and J by 2 bases; unmatched bases: 2. CDR3 length equals 15 residues. CDR3 loop: CASSATSGTTDTQYF. DNA for the CDR3: TGTGCCAGCAGTGCGACTAGCGGGACCACAGATACGCAGTATTTT.

This chain uses TRBV15 with TRBJ1-5; maybe TRBD1 (6 bases). Germline V gene data show CDR1 as LNHNV and CDR2 as YYDKDF (reference sequence). V lost 6 bases and J lost 0, with 21 bases in between. The CDR3 consists of 18 residues. Written as DNA, the CDR3 is TGTGCCACCAGTCGGGGGGCAGGGGCTGTCTATAGCAATCAGCCCCAGCATTTT. This gives the protein CATSRGAGAVYSNQPQHF. The full variable domain, completed using reference TRBV15 and TRBJ1-5, is DAMVIQNPRYQVTQFGKPVTLSCSQTLNHNVMYWYQQKSSQAPKLLFHYYDKDFNNEADTPDNFQSRRPNTSFCFLDIRSPGLGDTAMYLCATSRGAGAVYSNQPQHFGDGTRLSIL.

Notes on this clone: Additional DNA sequences in this sample encode the identical CDR3. The chain carries TRBV6-5 and TRBJ2-7; D may be TRBD1 or TRBD2 (7 bases each). The CDR3 is made up of 14 amino acids. V was trimmed by 2 bases and J by 4 bases, leaving 12 bases between them. Germline CDR1 is MNHEY and CDR2 is SVGAGI. The CDR3 sequence is CASSYGQGGYEQYF. CDR3 DNA sequence: TGTGCCAGCAGTTACGGGCAGGGGGGGTACGAGCAGTACTTC.

This chain links TRBV11-2 with TRBJ1-2, with 7 bases identical to TRBD1. Germline CDR1 reads SGHAT; CDR2 reads FQNNGV. J was trimmed by 6 bases and V by 5 bases; bases with no gene match: 15. The CDR3 extends over 16 amino acids. The CDR3 DNA reads TGTGCCAGCAGCGATGCCCACCTGACAGGGCCACATGGCTACACCTTC. It encodes CASSDAHLTGPHGYTF.

This clone was detected a few times. The chain couples TRBV5-8 to TRBJ1-5; D is unclear. With 0 bases removed from V and 2 bases from J, the gap between germline ends came to 0 bases. CDR3 length: 12 residues. Germline values: CDR1 SGHTS, CDR2 YDEGEE. This CDR3 is CASSLGNQPQHF. Written as DNA, the CDR3 is TGTGCCAGCAGCTTGGGCAATCAGCCCCAGCATTTT.

This CDR3 reads CASRIAGYQSNTGELFF. The CDR3 DNA is TGTGCCAGCAGGATAGCGGGCTACCAATCGAACACCGGGGAGCTGTTTTTT. The gene calls are TRBV11-2 and TRBJ2-2, with 7 bases fitting TRBD2. Unmatched junction bases numbered 10, after V lost 6 bases and J lost 0 bases. Germline CDR1 and CDR2: SGHAT and FQNNGV. The CDR3 length is 17 residues.

The rearrangement joins TRBV27 to TRBJ2-7; 9 bases are a match to TRBD1. The CDR3 has 14 residues. Germline assignment: CDR1 MNHEY and CDR2 SMNVEV (reference sequence). The V segment lost 6 bases and the J segment 3 bases; nucleotides outside the gene matches: 6. CDR3 amino acids: CASRTRQGVYEQYF. As DNA, the CDR3 is TGTGCCAGCAGGACGAGACAGGGGGTCTACGAGCAGTACTTC.

This clone was counted once. V and J are TRBV7-9 and TRBJ1-2; TRBD1 matches at 10 bases. Per the germline V gene, CDR1 is SEHNR and CDR2 is FQNEAQ (reference sequence). J lost 4 bases, V lost 4 bases, and 6 bases had no gene match. CDR3 length: 15 amino acids. The CDR3 region has the DNA TGTGCCAGCAGCTCGGGGACAGGGGCTATCTATGGCTACACCTTC. Residues: CASSSGTGAIYGYTF.

The chain is built from TRBV13 and TRBJ2-5, with D uncertain. The germline CDR1 and CDR2 sequences are PRHDT and FYEKMQ (reference sequence). This CDR3 comprises 12 residues. Trimming removed 2 bases from V and 6 bases from J, with 7 bases in between. The CDR3 spells CASSLNWKTQYF. Here the CDR3 DNA reads TGTGCCAGCAGCTTAAACTGGAAGACCCAGTACTTC.

The chain employs TRBV19 and TRBJ2-2, with a possible D match to TRBD2 (6 bases). The CDR3 consists of 19 residues. The germline V and J ends were trimmed by 0 bases and 2 bases, with 19 bases remaining between them. Germline V gene data show CDR1 as LNHDA and CDR2 as SQIVND (reference sequence). DNA for the CDR3: TGTGCCAGTAGTATAGATTCGATAGGGAGGACCTCCAACACCGGGGAGCTGTTTTTT. This gives the protein CASSIDSIGRTSNTGELFF.

The CDR3 DNA reads TGTGCCAGCAGCTTACGGCTAGCGGGGCCGAATGAGCAGTTCTTC. Its protein is CASSLRLAGPNEQFF. The rearrangement uses TRBV7-8 and TRBJ2-1, with 9 bases that match TRBD2. The CDR3 is 15 amino acids. Germline lookup yields CDR1 SGHVS and CDR2 FQNEAQ. V dropped 2 bases and J dropped 7; count of bases not matched to a gene: 6.

The table lists this clone with a count of one. The J gene is TRBJ2-1, the V gene TRBV7-8, with 7 nucleotides matching TRBD1. The CDR3 contains 15 residues. Germline V gives CDR1 SGHVS, CDR2 FQNEAQ. The trim removed 3 bases at V and 8 bases at J, leaving 10 bases unmatched. CDR3 loop: CASSLKGAGEDEQFF. The CDR3 coding sequence is TGTGCCAGCAGCTTGAAGGGGGCAGGGGAAGATGAGCAGTTCTTC. The full variable domain, its missing parts supplied by reference TRBV7-8 and TRBJ2-1, is GAGVSQSPRYKVAKRGQDVALRCDPISGHVSLFWYQQALGQGPEFLTYFQNEAQLDKSGLPSDRFFAERPEGSVSTLKIQRTQQEDSAVYLCASSLKGAGEDEQFFGPGTRLTVL.

The chain has TRBV18 and TRBJ1-1; 8 positions match TRBD1. V shed 6 bases, J shed 5 bases, and the junction held 8 bases outside the gene matches. This CDR3 has 14 amino acids. CDR1 KGHSH and CDR2 LQKENI come from the germline V gene. The CDR3 nucleotides are TGTGCCAGCTCGCCCAGGGGGCAGGGGACTGAAGCTTTCTTT. It translates to CASSPRGQGTEAFF.

The rearrangement joins TRBV29-1 to TRBJ2-1, with 10 bases identical to TRBD1. Germline values: CDR1 SQVTM, CDR2 ANQGSEA. V lost 7 bases, J lost 9 bases, and 9 bases stayed unmatched. CDR3 length: 13 residues. CDR3 bases: TGCAGCGCTACCGGGACAGGGGAGGGTGAGCAGTTCTTC. It is translated as CSATGTGEGEQFF.

The V gene is TRBV10-1, the J gene TRBJ1-1, with TRBD1 as a possible D gene (5 bases). The CDR3 is made up of 14 amino acids. From germline, CDR1 is WNHNN and CDR2 SYGVQD (reference sequence). Trimming pared 4 bases from V and 1 base from J, leaving 10 bases between. The CDR3 sequence is CASSGSGSNTEAFF. CDR3 coding DNA: TGCGCCAGCAGTGGGTCAGGGTCGAACACTGAAGCTTTCTTT.